The present TCR beta chain was sequenced within a study of blood T cell repertoires in COVID-19. The protocol was immunoSEQ multiplex PCR, while the TCRdb copy is restricted to in-frame clones and leaves out a portion. The data hold roughly 310,000 clones, with about 89% observed a single time. Per germline, CDR1 MDHEN and CDR2 SYDVKM. This CDR3 spans 14 amino acids. Trimming took off 7 bases at V and 4 bases at J, with 14 bases between the two ends. Participant ages covered about 18 to 89 years across around 22 US areas. Assignments of participants to cohorts depended upon their own reported clinical history. Two negative PCRs, clearance, or symptom resolution characterized the recovered Cohort 3 donors.

Sequencing was done on a sample of PBMCs or T cells enriched from blood (not recorded which). The receptor was isolated from a woman aged 40 to 55 who had recovered from COVID-19. V usage is TRBV28 and J usage is TRBJ2-1, with D possibly matching TRBD2 (6 bases). The CDR3 loop is CASMELAEYNEQFF. The CDR3 DNA follows: TGTGCCAGCATGGAACTAGCAGAGTACAATGAGCAGTTCTTC.